Below, 4 T cell receptor beta chains from the same sample are listed, as sequenced in a study of shared clonotypes between healthy human individuals. Repertoires were generated with immunoSEQ multiplex PCR, while TCRdb's copy carries only in-frame clones and drops some. Here the sample spans hundreds of thousands of clones, about 74% being singletons. Sequencing was carried out using memory CD4+ T cells sorted from blood. Subset specified: CD45RA-negative fraction. These receptors were taken from a woman between 25 and 40 years old in good health.

V usage is TRBV19 and J usage is TRBJ2-7; D may be TRBD1 or TRBD2 (6 bases each). Germline V gene lookup returns CDR1 LNHDA and CDR2 SQIVND (reference sequence). There are 13 residues in the CDR3. The ends were cut back, 6 bases at V and 3 bases at J, with 12 bases in the middle. This CDR3 is CASSRGTYYEQYF. The DNA of the CDR3 is TGTGCCAGTAGCCGGGGGACATACTACGAGCAGTACTTC.

The chain combines TRBV6-5 with TRBJ2-3; 11 bases match TRBD2. This CDR3 has 16 amino acids. The V segment lost 4 bases and the J segment 4 bases; nucleotides outside the gene matches: 7. Germline-derived CDR1 and CDR2 are MNHEY and SVGAGI. CDR3 nucleotide sequence: TGTGCCAGCAGTTCCCAAGCTAGCGGGAGGTCAGATACGCAGTATTTT. Residues: CASSSQASGRSDTQYF.

Concerning this clone itself: This sample includes further DNA sequences coding for the same CDR3. The chain links TRBV5-6 to TRBJ2-3; tentatively, D is TRBD1 (5 bases). The V gene lost 1 base and the J gene lost 6 bases, with 9 bases spanning the gap. Germline V gives CDR1 SGHDT, CDR2 YYEEEE. The CDR3 loop spans 13 amino acids. CDR3 in amino acids: CASSLSGADTQYF. The CDR3 DNA reads TGTGCCAGCAGCTTGAGTGGGGCGGATACGCAGTATTTT.

The chain uses TRBV28 and TRBJ1-5; no clear D. CDR1 is MDHEN and CDR2 is SYDVKM in the germline V gene. This CDR3 is built from 14 residues. Trimming stripped 8 bases from V and 5 bases from J, with 16 bases between. CDR3 nucleotide sequence: TGTGCCAGCGGTGCAGGCCTACGAGATCAGCCCCAGCATTTT. Protein: CASGAGLRDQPQHF.